This TCR beta chain was obtained from a study of CD8 T cells in ankylosing spondylitis. Study-wide results and limits: Researchers reportedly found disease-linked clones significantly enriched in matched ankylosing spondylitis synovial fluid. Relatively rare in peripheral blood, disease-linked clones were also CD8+.

This clonotype was counted ten times or more. The target antigen is unknown. Germline lookup yields CDR1 SNHLY and CDR2 FYNNEI. V was shortened by 6 bases and J by 2 bases, with 10 bases between the two germline ends. CDR3 length: 14 amino acids. Making use of molecular barcodes, quantitative 5'-RACE generated TCR beta libraries. TCRdb reanalysed the 5' RACE reads using MiXCR and keeps one entry per CDR3 protein. This table has about 140,000 distinct CDR3 sequences, 7.5% to 9.5% appearing once. This sequence originates from a male donor with ankylosing spondylitis. Sequences were obtained from synovial fluid, either unsorted or a sorted T cell fraction (not recorded which). The chain joins TRBV2 to TRBJ1-4; maybe TRBD1 (5 bases). This CDR3 reads CASRAGSTNEKLFF. The CDR3 region has the DNA TGTGCCAGCAGAGCAGGGTCCACTAATGAAAAACTGTTTTTT.